This T cell receptor (beta chain) was found in a study of T cell clonotyping in hematopoietic cell transplantation. Method: immunoSEQ multiplex PCR; TCRdb's copy keeps in-frame clones and lacks some. This sample carries approximately 75,000 clones, around 94% of them seen once, and the ten largest clones take approximately 1.5%. Whole-study results and caveats: Broader posttransplant TCR repertoire diversity was predicted by graft donor and pretransplant recipient Inverse Simpson Index values. At the given depth, recipient repertoires were over 97% de novo clonotypes. Pathologically expanded recipient clonotypes increased progressively from day 30 to day 180 as diversity fell.

Notes on this clone: Its antigen is undetermined. A read error may account for a junction end that differs from germline.

Germline-derived CDR1 and CDR2 are SGHDT and YYEEEE. There are 17 residues in the CDR3. This sequence originates from a man over 45 in good health. Some clones in this sample may be carry-over from other donors' samples. V is TRBV5-6 and J is TRBJ1-2, with TRBD1 as a possible D gene (6 bases). Sequencing was performed on peripheral blood mononuclear cells. CDR3 sequence: CVSSLAPDRGANYGYTF. CDR3 coding DNA: TGTGTCAGCAGCTTGGCCCCTGACCGGGGGGCGAACTATGGCTACACCTTC.